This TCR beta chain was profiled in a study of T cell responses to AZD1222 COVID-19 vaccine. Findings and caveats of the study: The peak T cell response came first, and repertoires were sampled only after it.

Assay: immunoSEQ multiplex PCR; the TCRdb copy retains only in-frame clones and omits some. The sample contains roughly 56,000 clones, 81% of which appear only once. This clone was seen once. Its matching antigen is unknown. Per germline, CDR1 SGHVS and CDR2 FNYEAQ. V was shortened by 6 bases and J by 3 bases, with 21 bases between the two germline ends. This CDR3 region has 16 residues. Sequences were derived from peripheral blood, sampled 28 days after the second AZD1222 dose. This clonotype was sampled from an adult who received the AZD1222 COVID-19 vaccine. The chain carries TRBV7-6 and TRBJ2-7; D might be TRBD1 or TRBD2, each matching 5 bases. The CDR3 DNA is TGTGCCAGCAGACCTATCCTGGGGGATATCATCTACGAGCAGTACTTC. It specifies CASRPILGDIIYEQYF.